This T cell receptor (beta chain) derives from a study of T cell clonotyping in hematopoietic cell transplantation. Here immunoSEQ multiplex PCR was the method, and the copy in TCRdb shows in-frame clones only, minus some. The repertoire holds 10,000 to 15,000 clones, roughly 92% seen once, with almost 8% in the top ten. The CDR3 is 15 residues long. The germline V gene has CDR1 KGHSH and CDR2 LQKENI. Trimming cost V 3 bases and J 3 bases; bases outside gene matches: 6. The specimen was PBMCs, collected 100 days after allogeneic stem cell transplant. The TCR originated in a female patient in her 50s who had an allogeneic stem cell transplant from an unrelated donor, so the T cells may come from the graft donor. Some clones in this sample may be carry-over from other donors' samples. The rearrangement joins TRBV18 to TRBJ1-2, with 8 bases identical to TRBD1. The CDR3 nucleotides are TGTGCCAGCTCACCGAGACAGGGGCCTCACTATGGCTACACCTTC. Translation gives CASSPRQGPHYGYTF.